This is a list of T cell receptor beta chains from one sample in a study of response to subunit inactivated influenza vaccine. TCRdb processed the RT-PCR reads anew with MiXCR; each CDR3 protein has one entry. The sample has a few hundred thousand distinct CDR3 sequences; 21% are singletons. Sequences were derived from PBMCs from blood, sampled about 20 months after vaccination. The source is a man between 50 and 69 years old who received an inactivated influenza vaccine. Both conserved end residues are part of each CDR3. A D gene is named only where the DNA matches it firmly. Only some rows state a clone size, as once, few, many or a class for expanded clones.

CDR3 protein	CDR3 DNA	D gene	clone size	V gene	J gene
CASSWVPDYGYTF	TGTGCCAGCAGCTGGGTTCCTGACTATGGCTACACCTTC	NA	NA	TRBV12-3/TRBV12-4	TRBJ1-2
CASSQWIGDGETQYF	TGTGCCAGCAGCCAATGGATAGGAGATGGAGAGACCCAGTACTTC	NA	few	TRBV4-2	TRBJ2-5
CAISESAGHEAFF	TGTGCCATCAGTGAGTCGGCAGGGCATGAAGCTTTCTTT	NA	few	TRBV10-3	TRBJ1-1
CASSLGQGDTDTQYF	TGTGCCAGCAGCTTAGGCCAGGGTGACACAGATACGCAGTATTTT	NA	few	TRBV7-9	TRBJ2-3
CASRRGAEGYTF	TGTGCCAGCAGGCGGGGGGCGGAGGGCTACACCTTC	NA	many	TRBV7-9	TRBJ1-2
CASSAVTGTGDLTEAFF	TGTGCCAGCAGTGCGGTAACCGGGACAGGCGATCTCACTGAAGCTTTCTTT	TRBD1	many	TRBV6-1	TRBJ1-1
CASTKSGAGELFF	TGTGCCAGCACCAAATCGGGGGCCGGGGAGCTGTTTTTT	NA	NA	TRBV7-2	TRBJ2-2
CAISDPRGGFNQPQHF	TGTGCCATCAGTGATCCCCGAGGAGGGTTCAATCAGCCCCAGCATTTT	NA	NA	TRBV10-3	TRBJ1-5
CASSPHGFYNSPLHF	TGTGCCAGCAGTCCCCACGGATTCTATAATTCACCCCTCCACTTT	NA	few	TRBV25-1	TRBJ1-6
CASSLGTLNNEQFF	TGTGCCAGCAGCTTGGGGACCCTAAACAATGAGCAGTTCTTC	NA	NA	TRBV7-9	TRBJ2-1
CASSFNIDSPLHF	TGCGCCAGCAGCTTTAATATAGATTCACCCCTCCACTTT	NA	NA	TRBV5-1	TRBJ1-6
CASSLKGQGSMNTEAFF	TGCGCCAGCAGCTTGAAAGGGCAGGGGAGCATGAACACTGAAGCTTTCTTT	NA	few	TRBV5-1	TRBJ1-1
CASSLADSRNSPLHF	TGTGCCAGCAGCTTAGCGGACAGCAGGAATTCACCCCTCCACTTT	NA	NA	TRBV7-9	TRBJ1-6
CASSLGAVEPQHF	TGTGCCAGCAGTTTAGGGGCGGTGGAGCCCCAGCATTTT	NA	NA	TRBV12-3/TRBV12-4	TRBJ1-5
CASSLRTGPNTEAFF	TGTGCCAGCAGCCTGAGGACAGGACCGAACACTGAAGCTTTCTTT	TRBD1	many	TRBV5-4	TRBJ1-1
CASSVTGKNSPLHF	TGTGCCAGCAGTGTGACAGGCAAGAATTCACCCCTCCACTTT	NA	NA	TRBV6-1	TRBJ1-6
CSARPPGQPNSPLHF	TGCAGTGCTAGACCCCCTGGACAGCCTAATTCACCCCTCCACTTT	NA	few	TRBV20-1	TRBJ1-6
CASSSSRTVLNEQFF	TGTGCCAGCAGTAGCTCCAGGACTGTTCTGAATGAGCAGTTCTTC	NA	few	TRBV2	TRBJ2-1
CASLLSGAEAFF	TGTGCCAGCCTGCTGTCGGGCGCTGAAGCTTTCTTT	NA	few	TRBV12-3/TRBV12-4	TRBJ1-1
CASSSLGTSGGQGDTQYF	TGCGCCAGCAGCTCTCTCGGGACTAGCGGGGGTCAAGGGGATACGCAGTATTTT	TRBD2	few	TRBV5-1	TRBJ2-3
CASSEGTGGYQPQHF	TGTGCCAGCAGTGAGGGGACAGGGGGCTATCAGCCCCAGCATTTT	TRBD1	few	TRBV25-1	TRBJ1-5
CASSRTAHYNEQFF	TGTGCCAGCAGCCGGACCGCTCACTACAATGAGCAGTTCTTC	NA	NA	TRBV6-1	TRBJ2-1
CSAIYLTDVNTEAFF	TGCAGTGCTATCTATTTGACAGACGTGAACACTGAAGCTTTCTTT	NA	few	TRBV20-1	TRBJ1-1
CASARAGGNQPQHF	TGTGCCAGCGCTAGGGCAGGGGGCAATCAGCCCCAGCATTTT	NA	NA	TRBV6-2/TRBV6-3	TRBJ1-5
CASSLMAGWTDTQYF	TGTGCCAGCAGTTTAATGGCAGGGTGGACAGATACGCAGTATTTT	NA	NA	TRBV27	TRBJ2-3
CASSQEGASGTYTGELFF	TGTGCCAGCAGCCAAGAGGGCGCTAGCGGGACCTACACCGGGGAGCTGTTTTTT	TRBD2	NA	TRBV4-2	TRBJ2-2
CASSLSSQLQPQHF	TGTGCCAGCAGCTTATCCAGTCAATTGCAGCCCCAGCATTTT	NA	few	TRBV5-5	TRBJ1-5
CASSPAGTSYEQYF	TGTGCCAGCAGCCCCGCCGGGACTTCCTACGAGCAGTACTTC	NA	NA	TRBV7-2	TRBJ2-7
CASSADRVFSGNTIYF	TGTGCCAGCAGTGCCGACAGGGTGTTCTCTGGAAACACCATATATTTT	TRBD1	many	TRBV25-1	TRBJ1-3
CSASPYNEQFF	TGCAGTGCTAGCCCGTACAATGAGCAGTTCTTC	NA	NA	TRBV20-1	TRBJ2-1
CASGWIKNIQYF	TGTGCCAGCGGTTGGATCAAAAACATTCAGTACTTC	NA	few	TRBV6-2/TRBV6-3	TRBJ2-4
CASSGLAGGSYEQYF	TGTGCCAGCAGTGGACTAGCGGGAGGGTCCTACGAGCAGTACTTC	TRBD2	few	TRBV2	TRBJ2-7
CSVDNMASGGTDTQYF	TGCAGCGTTGATAATATGGCTAGCGGGGGGACAGATACGCAGTATTTT	TRBD2	few	TRBV29-1	TRBJ2-3
CSAKGLPYNEQFF	TGCAGTGCTAAAGGGCTCCCGTACAATGAGCAGTTCTTC	NA	few	TRBV20-1	TRBJ2-1
CASSVDWDGSYEQYF	TGTGCCAGCAGCGTAGATTGGGACGGTTCCTACGAGCAGTACTTC	NA	NA	TRBV9	TRBJ2-7
CASSHRNSPLHF	TGTGCCAGCAGCCACAGGAATTCACCCCTCCACTTT	NA	NA	TRBV14	TRBJ1-6
CASSEALPGQPQHF	TGTGCCAGCAGTGAAGCGCTTCCAGGTCAGCCCCAGCATTTT	NA	few	TRBV2	TRBJ1-5
CASDRSYEQYF	TGCGCCAGTGACCGGTCCTACGAGCAGTACTTC	NA	NA	TRBV23-1	TRBJ2-7
CASSLDGGGWNEAFF	TGTGCCAGCAGCTTGGATGGGGGAGGGTGGAATGAAGCTTTCTTT	NA	NA	TRBV5-4	TRBJ1-1
CSVDVSGSAYEQYF	TGCAGCGTTGATGTGTCGGGGTCGGCGTACGAGCAGTACTTC	NA	NA	TRBV29-1	TRBJ2-7
CASSYVLAGADTQYF	TGTGCCAGCAGTTATGTGCTAGCGGGCGCAGATACGCAGTATTTT	TRBD2	NA	TRBV6-2/TRBV6-3	TRBJ2-3
CATSDPSAAPYNEQFF	TGTGCCACCAGTGACCCCTCAGCGGCCCCCTACAATGAGCAGTTCTTC	NA	few	TRBV24-1	TRBJ2-1
CASSPRGVGSSYEQYF	TGTGCCAGCAGTCCACGCGGGGTGGGAAGCTCCTACGAGCAGTACTTC	NA	NA	TRBV6-1	TRBJ2-7
CSARDGTGISYGYTF	TGCAGTGCTAGAGACGGGACAGGAATATCGTATGGCTACACCTTC	TRBD1	few	TRBV20-1	TRBJ1-2
CASSQELTGANVLTF	TGTGCCAGCAGCCAAGAATTGACTGGGGCCAACGTCCTGACTTTC	NA	few	TRBV4-2	TRBJ2-6
CSARAPGTARNSPLHF	TGCAGTGCTAGAGCGCCTGGGACAGCGCGCAATTCACCCCTCCACTTT	TRBD1	few	TRBV20-1	TRBJ1-6
CASSSLDTQYF	TGTGCCAGCAGTTCGCTGGATACGCAGTATTTT	NA	NA	TRBV12-3/TRBV12-4	TRBJ2-3
CASSLQGALGRSMFF	TGTGCCAGCAGTTTACAGGGGGCGCTAGGGAGATCAATGTTTTTT	TRBD1	few	TRBV28	TRBJ1-4
CAISPGENTEAFF	TGTGCCATCAGTCCCGGGGAGAACACTGAAGCTTTCTTT	NA	NA	TRBV10-3	TRBJ1-1
CASSIAGSQGFQPQHF	TGTGCCAGTAGTATTGCAGGGTCGCAAGGGTTTCAGCCCCAGCATTTT	NA	few	TRBV19	TRBJ1-5
CASSQDHRGQGTDTQYF	TGCGCCAGCAGCCAAGATCACCGGGGACAAGGCACAGATACGCAGTATTTT	NA	NA	TRBV4-3	TRBJ2-3